A selection of T cell receptor beta chains follows, all from one sample in a study of identical twins. MiXCR, applied by TCRdb to the 5' RACE reads, yields one record per CDR3 protein. The sample contains roughly 720,000 distinct CDR3 sequences, over 15% of which appear only once. The same sample was also studied in work on T cells expressing NK-cell markers.

Sequencing was performed on PBMCs. These receptors were taken from a woman younger than 30 in good health. The CDR3 runs from the conserved cysteine through the conserved F or W. Each record gives: D gene, V gene, clone size, J gene, CDR3 protein, CDR3 DNA. The D gene is left open where the match is weak. Clone size is not always given. Where it is, it says once, few, many or a class for expanded clones.

D gene: NA
V gene: TRBV24-1
clone size: many
J gene: TRBJ2-1
CDR3 protein: CATSDFRRGEQFF
CDR3 DNA: TGTGCCACCAGTGATTTTCGACGGGGTGAGCAGTTCTTC

D gene: TRBD2
V gene: TRBV10-3
clone size: NA
J gene: TRBJ2-1
CDR3 protein: CAISGRRGGDYNEQFF
CDR3 DNA: TGTGCCATCAGTGGTCGACGCGGGGGTGATTACAATGAGCAGTTCTTC

D gene: NA
V gene: TRBV5-1
clone size: NA
J gene: TRBJ2-7
CDR3 protein: CASSTRRGYEQYF
CDR3 DNA: TGCGCCAGCAGCACTAGGAGGGGATACGAGCAGTACTTC

D gene: NA
V gene: TRBV4-3
clone size: few
J gene: TRBJ2-2
CDR3 protein: CASSQDGKAGELFF
CDR3 DNA: TGCGCCAGCAGCCAAGACGGGAAAGCCGGGGAGCTGTTTTTT

D gene: TRBD1
V gene: TRBV5-1
clone size: NA
J gene: TRBJ1-1
CDR3 protein: CASSLGTGMNTEAFF
CDR3 DNA: TGCGCCAGCAGCTTGGGGACAGGGATGAACACTGAAGCTTTCTTT

D gene: NA
V gene: TRBV5-1
clone size: many
J gene: TRBJ2-2
CDR3 protein: CASSWRQGPSGELFF
CDR3 DNA: TGCGCCAGCAGCTGGAGGCAGGGTCCGTCCGGGGAGCTGTTTTTT

D gene: TRBD1
V gene: TRBV4-2
clone size: few
J gene: TRBJ1-1
CDR3 protein: CASSPQGRTGGTEAFF
CDR3 DNA: TGTGCCAGCAGCCCTCAAGGTCGGACAGGGGGGACTGAAGCTTTCTTT

D gene: TRBD2
V gene: TRBV29-1
clone size: NA
J gene: TRBJ2-3
CDR3 protein: CSVQRDTDTQYF
CDR3 DNA: TGCAGCGTCCAGCGGGACACAGATACGCAGTATTTT

D gene: NA
V gene: TRBV12-5
clone size: few
J gene: TRBJ2-2
CDR3 protein: CASGLVLGRNAPGELFF
CDR3 DNA: TGTGCTAGTGGTTTGGTACTGGGGAGGAACGCCCCCGGGGAGCTGTTTTTT

D gene: TRBD2
V gene: TRBV6-1
clone size: NA
J gene: TRBJ2-5
CDR3 protein: CASRRGLAGRQETQYF
CDR3 DNA: TGTGCCAGCAGGCGTGGACTAGCGGGAAGACAAGAGACCCAGTACTTC

D gene: TRBD2
V gene: TRBV29-1
clone size: NA
J gene: TRBJ2-7
CDR3 protein: CSAESGGPPYEQYF
CDR3 DNA: TGCAGCGCAGAATCGGGGGGGCCCCCTTACGAGCAGTACTTC

D gene: NA
V gene: TRBV12-3/TRBV12-4
clone size: NA
J gene: TRBJ2-6
CDR3 protein: CASGPFGANVLTF
CDR3 DNA: TGTGCCAGCGGCCCATTTGGGGCCAACGTCCTGACTTTC

D gene: NA
V gene: TRBV21-1
clone size: NA
J gene: TRBJ1-1
CDR3 protein: CASSKEGLGDTEAFF
CDR3 DNA: TGTGCCAGCAGCAAAGAGGGGCTCGGGGACACTGAAGCTTTCTTT

D gene: NA
V gene: TRBV10-3
clone size: NA
J gene: TRBJ1-2
CDR3 protein: CAISEPGHFYGYTF
CDR3 DNA: TGTGCCATCAGTGAGCCGGGACACTTTTATGGCTACACCTTC

D gene: TRBD2
V gene: TRBV12-3/TRBV12-4
clone size: many
J gene: TRBJ2-5
CDR3 protein: CASREGSQETQYF
CDR3 DNA: TGTGCCAGTCGGGAGGGTTCCCAAGAGACCCAGTACTTC

D gene: NA
V gene: TRBV11-2
clone size: NA
J gene: TRBJ2-7
CDR3 protein: CASRSSGITSYEQYF
CDR3 DNA: TGTGCCAGCAGAAGTTCCGGGATTACCTCCTACGAGCAGTACTTC

D gene: NA
V gene: TRBV6-5
clone size: NA
J gene: TRBJ2-7
CDR3 protein: CASSYSGAGREQYF
CDR3 DNA: TGTGCCAGCAGTTACTCGGGGGCAGGGCGCGAGCAGTACTTC

D gene: NA
V gene: TRBV5-1
clone size: NA
J gene: TRBJ2-7
CDR3 protein: CASSPEGQSSYEQYF
CDR3 DNA: TGCGCCAGCAGCCCTGAGGGGCAGAGCTCCTACGAGCAGTACTTC

D gene: TRBD1
V gene: TRBV12-3/TRBV12-4
clone size: NA
J gene: TRBJ1-1
CDR3 protein: CASTYGTGGDTEAFF
CDR3 DNA: TGTGCCAGCACCTATGGGACAGGGGGGGACACTGAAGCTTTCTTT

D gene: NA
V gene: TRBV5-1
clone size: NA
J gene: TRBJ2-7
CDR3 protein: CASSFPRADLTYEQYF
CDR3 DNA: TGCGCCAGCAGCTTTCCCCGGGCAGACTTAACCTACGAGCAGTACTTC

D gene: NA
V gene: TRBV20-1
clone size: few
J gene: TRBJ2-7
CDR3 protein: CSARSPRGDEQYF
CDR3 DNA: TGCAGTGCTAGGTCGCCGAGGGGGGACGAGCAGTACTTC

D gene: NA
V gene: TRBV5-1
clone size: many
J gene: TRBJ2-7
CDR3 protein: CASSLQGYEQYF
CDR3 DNA: TGTGCCAGCAGTCTGCAGGGCTACGAGCAGTACTTC

D gene: NA
V gene: TRBV12-3/TRBV12-4
clone size: NA
J gene: TRBJ2-6
CDR3 protein: CASSRRDGGSGANVLTF
CDR3 DNA: TGTGCCAGCAGTCGCCGGGACGGTGGTTCTGGGGCCAACGTCCTGACTTTC

D gene: NA
V gene: TRBV3-1
clone size: few
J gene: TRBJ1-6
CDR3 protein: CASSQDGRTNSPLHF
CDR3 DNA: TGTGCCAGCAGCCAAGATGGGCGGACCAATTCACCCCTCCACTTT